This section outlines one T cell receptor beta chain sequence together with its context. In TCRdb, the PCR reads were re-called with MiXCR into one record per CDR3 protein. The sample shows around 10,000 distinct CDR3 sequences, under 50% of them seen only once. These data belong to a study of CD4 and CD8 cells across lung adenocarcinoma regions. V was pared by 3 bases and J by 7 bases, with 12 bases of the junction left unmatched. The CDR3 runs 16 residues. The germline V gene has CDR1 SGHVS and CDR2 FNYEAQ. Donors had localized lung adenocarcinoma, a non-small cell lung cancer. The source of this sequence is a male donor with lung adenocarcinoma. The CD4 and CD8 labels of this study may be unreliable. This chain uses TRBV7-6 with TRBJ2-3; TRBD2 aligns across 8 bases. Sequences were obtained from CD8+ T cells from the margin of a lung tumor. DNA for the CDR3: TGTGCCAGCAGCTTCGCCGGGCGGGAGGCGAAAAATACGCAGTATTTT. Amino acid sequence: CASSFAGREAKNTQYF.